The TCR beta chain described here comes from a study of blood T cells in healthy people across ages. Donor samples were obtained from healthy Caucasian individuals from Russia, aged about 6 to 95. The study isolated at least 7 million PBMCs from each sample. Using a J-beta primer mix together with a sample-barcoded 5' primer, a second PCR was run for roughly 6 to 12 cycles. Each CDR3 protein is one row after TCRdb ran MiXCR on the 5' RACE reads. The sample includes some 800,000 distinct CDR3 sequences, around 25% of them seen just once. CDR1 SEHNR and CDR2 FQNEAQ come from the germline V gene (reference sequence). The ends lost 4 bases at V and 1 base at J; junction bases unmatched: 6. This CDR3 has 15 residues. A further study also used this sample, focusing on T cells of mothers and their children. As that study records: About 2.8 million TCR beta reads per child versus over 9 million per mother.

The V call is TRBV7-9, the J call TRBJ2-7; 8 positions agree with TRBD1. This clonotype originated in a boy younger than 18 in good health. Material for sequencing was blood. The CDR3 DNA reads TGTGCCAGCAGCTATGATTGGACAGGGTCCTACGAGCAGTACTTC. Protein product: CASSYDWTGSYEQYF.